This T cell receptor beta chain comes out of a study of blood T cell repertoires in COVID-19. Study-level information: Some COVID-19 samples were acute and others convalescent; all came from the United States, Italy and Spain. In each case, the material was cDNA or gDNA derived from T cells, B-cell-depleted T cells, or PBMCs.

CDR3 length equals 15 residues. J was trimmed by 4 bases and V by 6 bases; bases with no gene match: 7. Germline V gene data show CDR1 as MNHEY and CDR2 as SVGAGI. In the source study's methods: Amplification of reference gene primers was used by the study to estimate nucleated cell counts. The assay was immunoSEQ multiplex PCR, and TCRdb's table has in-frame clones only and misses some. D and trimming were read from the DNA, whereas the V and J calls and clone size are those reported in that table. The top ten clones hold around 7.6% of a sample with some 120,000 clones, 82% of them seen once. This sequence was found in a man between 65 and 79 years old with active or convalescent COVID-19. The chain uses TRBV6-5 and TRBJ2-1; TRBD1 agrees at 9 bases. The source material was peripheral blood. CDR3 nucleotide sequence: TGTGCCAGCAGGAAACAGGGGGCCCTATACAATGAGCAGTTCTTC. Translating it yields CASRKQGALYNEQFF.